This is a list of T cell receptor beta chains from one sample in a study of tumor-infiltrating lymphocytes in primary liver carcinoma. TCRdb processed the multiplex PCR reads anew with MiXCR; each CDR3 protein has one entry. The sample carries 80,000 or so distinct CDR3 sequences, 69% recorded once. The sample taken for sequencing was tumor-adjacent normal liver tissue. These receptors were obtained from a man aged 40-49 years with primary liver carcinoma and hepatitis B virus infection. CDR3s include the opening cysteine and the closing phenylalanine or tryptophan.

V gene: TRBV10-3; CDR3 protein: CSSSSPGNNEQFF
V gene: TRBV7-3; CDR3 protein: CASKLLADAHNEQFF
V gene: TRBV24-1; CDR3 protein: CATSDMTEVFF
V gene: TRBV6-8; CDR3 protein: CASRVVAVETQYF
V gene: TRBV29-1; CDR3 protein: CSTGLAGATEQFF
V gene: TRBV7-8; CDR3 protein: CASGMAISNIGELFF
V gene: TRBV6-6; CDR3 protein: CASSGTGTLNVLTF
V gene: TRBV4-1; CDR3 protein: CASSQVSSGAYEQYF
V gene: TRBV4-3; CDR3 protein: CVSSQGRASGYEQYF
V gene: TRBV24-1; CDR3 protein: CATEGEVGELFF
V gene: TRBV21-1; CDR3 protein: CASRLAGLALSPICNEQFF
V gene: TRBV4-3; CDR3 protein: CASSQGLGLAGGPTGSYNEQFF
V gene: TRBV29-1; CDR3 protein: CSVTGTALYEQYF
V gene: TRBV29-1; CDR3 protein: CSVERVGNGNTIYF
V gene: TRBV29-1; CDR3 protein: CRIGLAGGFYNEQFF
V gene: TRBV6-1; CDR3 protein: CASSVGGNQPQHF
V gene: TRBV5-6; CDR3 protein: CASSYTSGTVSNQPQHF
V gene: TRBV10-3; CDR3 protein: CAISENAGYNEQFF
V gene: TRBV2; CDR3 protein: CASSEGAYYEQYF
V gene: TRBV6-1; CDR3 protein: CASNVTVSKETQYF
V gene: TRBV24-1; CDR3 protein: CATSDPGETQYF
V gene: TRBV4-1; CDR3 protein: CASSHDSRNYPQETQYF
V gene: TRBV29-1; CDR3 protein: CSIDEWSGIYNERFF
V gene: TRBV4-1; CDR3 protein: CASSQEPSGTDTQYF
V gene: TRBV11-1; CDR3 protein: CASSFRGDTGELFF
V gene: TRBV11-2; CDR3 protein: CTSSLGPDSSEKLFF
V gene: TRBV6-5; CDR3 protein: CASSYSLRGNERYF
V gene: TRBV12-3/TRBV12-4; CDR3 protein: CTSSLDFTYEQYF